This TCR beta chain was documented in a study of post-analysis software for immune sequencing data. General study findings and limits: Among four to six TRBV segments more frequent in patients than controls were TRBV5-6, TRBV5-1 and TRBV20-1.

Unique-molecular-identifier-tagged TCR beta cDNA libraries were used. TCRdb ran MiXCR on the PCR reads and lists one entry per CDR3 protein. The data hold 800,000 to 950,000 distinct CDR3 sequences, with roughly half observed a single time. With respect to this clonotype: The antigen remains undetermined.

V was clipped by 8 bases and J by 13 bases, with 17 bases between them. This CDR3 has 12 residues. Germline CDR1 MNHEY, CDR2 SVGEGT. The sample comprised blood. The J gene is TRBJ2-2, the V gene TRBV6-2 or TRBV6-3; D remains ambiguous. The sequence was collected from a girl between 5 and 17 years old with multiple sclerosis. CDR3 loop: CASSQPGPGLFF. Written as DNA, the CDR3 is TGTGCCAGCTCCCAACCCGGGCCTGGGCTGTTTTTT.